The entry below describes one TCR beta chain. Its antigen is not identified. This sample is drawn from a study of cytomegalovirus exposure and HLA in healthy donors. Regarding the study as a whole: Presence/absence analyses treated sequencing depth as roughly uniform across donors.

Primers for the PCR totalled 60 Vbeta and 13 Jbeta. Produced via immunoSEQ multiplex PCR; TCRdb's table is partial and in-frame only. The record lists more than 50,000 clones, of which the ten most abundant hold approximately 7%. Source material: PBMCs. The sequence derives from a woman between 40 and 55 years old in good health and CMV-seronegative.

The CDR3 loop is CASSFDRGGGYTF. The CDR3 DNA follows: TGTGCCAGCAGCTTCGACAGGGGGGGTGGCTACACCTTC. V usage is TRBV7-2 and J usage is TRBJ1-2; TRBD1 matches at 9 bases. V lost 3 bases to trimming and J lost 7 bases; unmatched junction nucleotides: 3. Per the germline V gene, CDR1 is SGHTA and CDR2 is FQGNSA. The CDR3 covers 13 residues.